This T cell receptor beta chain was sequenced for a study of blood T cell repertoires in COVID-19. Study information: Sample material is recorded as cDNA or gDNA derived from T cells, B-cell-depleted T cells, or PBMCs.

Clones were sequenced by immunoSEQ multiplex PCR, and TCRdb holds only the in-frame ones, with some missing. The table shows roughly 200,000 clones, with 80% to 90% occurring only once. Germline loops: CDR1 SGHRS, CDR2 YFSETQ. With 4 bases clipped from V and 0 bases from J, the junction kept 6 bases outside the gene matches. This CDR3 is built from 15 residues. The sample taken for sequencing was PBMCs or T cells enriched from blood (not recorded which). The chain has TRBV5-1 and TRBJ2-7; 8 nucleotides line up with TRBD2. This TCR derives from a woman younger than 45 who had been exposed to COVID-19. CDR3 bases: TGCGCCAGCAGCCCGCGGGGGGATAGCTCCTACGAGCAGTACTTC. Its translation: CASSPRGDSSYEQYF.